Detailed here is one T cell receptor (beta chain). The source of the sample is a study of control samples from healthy donors and cancer patients. Measured with immunoSEQ multiplex PCR; TCRdb has only the in-frame clones, and not every one. Here the sample spans around 110,000 clones, roughly 93% being singletons. This CDR3 is built from 16 residues. Germline CDR1 reads MNHEY; CDR2 reads SMNVEV (reference sequence). J was trimmed by 2 bases and V by 6 bases; bases with no gene match: 9. The chain carries TRBV27 and TRBJ2-3, with TRBD2 matching over 9 bases. The sequence was obtained from a man aged 25 to 40 in good health. The sample was blood. CDR3 sequence: CASSHKGLALTDTQYF. CDR3 sequence (DNA): TGTGCCAGCAGCCACAAGGGACTAGCTCTCACAGATACGCAGTATTTT.